This TCR beta chain originates from a study of breast tumors, draining lymph nodes, adjacent tissues. Overall study results and limits: Data only fit, rather than demonstrated, lymph node origin of most tumor T cells.

The table lists this clonotype with many counts. Its antigen remains unknown. TCRdb independently ran MiXCR on the multiplex PCR reads; one entry per CDR3 protein. Of approximately 130,000 distinct CDR3 sequences detected, under 25% appear once; the ten largest clones hold roughly 2.5%. Samples came from axillary lymph nodes draining the breast cancer. The CDR3 has 15 amino acids. Germline-derived CDR1 and CDR2 are DFQATT and SNEGSKA (reference sequence). Trimming removed 1 base from V and 6 bases from J, with 17 bases in between. Input material: axillary lymph node tissue. The chain is built from TRBV20-1 and TRBJ2-3, with unresolved D. The origin of this receptor is a female donor with breast cancer. Some clones in this sample may be carry-over from other donors' samples. CDR3 bases: TGCAGTGCTAGAGCCTCGGCTATCTCCTCGGATACGCAGTATTTT. It encodes CSARASAISSDTQYF.